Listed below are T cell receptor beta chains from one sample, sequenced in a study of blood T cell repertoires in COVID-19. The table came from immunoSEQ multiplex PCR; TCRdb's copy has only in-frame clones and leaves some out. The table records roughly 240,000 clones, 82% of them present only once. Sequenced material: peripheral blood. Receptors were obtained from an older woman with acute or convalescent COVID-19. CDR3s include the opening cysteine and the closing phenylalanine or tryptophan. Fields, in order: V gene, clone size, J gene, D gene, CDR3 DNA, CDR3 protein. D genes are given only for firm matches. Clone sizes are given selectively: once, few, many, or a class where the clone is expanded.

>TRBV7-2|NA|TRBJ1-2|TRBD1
TGTGCCAGCAGCTTAGCGCAGGGACAGGGAACCTATGGCTACACCTTC
CASSLAQGQGTYGYTF
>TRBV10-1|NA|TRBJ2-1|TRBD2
TGCGCCAGCAGTGAGATGAGCGGGGGCATCAATGAGCAGTTCTTC
CASSEMSGGINEQFF
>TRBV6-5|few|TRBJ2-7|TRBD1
TGTGCCAGCACCTCCGGACAGGGTCTCTACGAGCAGTACTTC
CASTSGQGLYEQYF
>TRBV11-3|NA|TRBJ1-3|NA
TGTGCCAGCAGCGCGATCGGTGGAAACACCATATATTTT
CASSAIGGNTIYF
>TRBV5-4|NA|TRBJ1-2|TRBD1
TGTGCCAGCAGCTTACCGGGACAGAACTATGGCTACACCTTC
CASSLPGQNYGYTF
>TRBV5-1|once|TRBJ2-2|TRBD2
TGCGCCAGCAGCTATAGGACTAGCGGGGGAGTCGGGGAGCTGTTTTTT
CASSYRTSGGVGELFF
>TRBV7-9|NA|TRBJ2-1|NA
TGTGCCAGCAGCTTAGTAGGGGGGACAGTGTACAATGAGCAGTTCTTC
CASSLVGGTVYNEQFF
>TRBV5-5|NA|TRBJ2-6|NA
TGTGCCAGCAGCTTGCTTAGGACTGTCAGCTCTGGGGCCAACGTCCTGACTTTC
CASSLLRTVSSGANVLTF
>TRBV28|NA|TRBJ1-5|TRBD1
TGTGCCAGCAGTTTATCACAGGGGATTACTAGCAATCAGCCCCAGCATTTT
CASSLSQGITSNQPQHF
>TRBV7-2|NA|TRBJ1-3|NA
TGTGCCAGCAGCTTACGGGACAACTCCGCCGGAAACACCATATATTTT
CASSLRDNSAGNTIYF
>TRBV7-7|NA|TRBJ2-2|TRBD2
TGTGCCAGCAGCAAGGGACTAGCGGGGGCCCAAGAGGAGCTGTTTTTT
CASSKGLAGAQEELFF
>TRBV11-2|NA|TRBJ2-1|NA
TGTGCCAGCAGCTCAAGAGGGTTTTCCCCGTACAATGAGCAGTTCTTC
CASSSRGFSPYNEQFF
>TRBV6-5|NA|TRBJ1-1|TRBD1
TGTGCCAGCAGTTCTAGGACAGGGTTGGCGAACACTGAAGCTTTCTTT
CASSSRTGLANTEAFF
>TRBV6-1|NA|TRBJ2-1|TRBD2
TGTGCCAGCAGTGAAGCTAGAGGAGGGAGGGTAGGATACAATGAGCAGTTCTTC
CASSEARGGRVGYNEQFF
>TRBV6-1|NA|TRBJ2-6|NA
TGTGCCAGCAGTGAAGGCATCAGTAACGTCCTGACTTTC
CASSEGISNVLTF
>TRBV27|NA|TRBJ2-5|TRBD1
TGTGCCAGCAGTTTCGGGGACAGCCGAGAGACCCAGTACTTC
CASSFGDSRETQYF
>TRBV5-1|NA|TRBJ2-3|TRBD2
TGCGCCAGCAGCCCGACGATCAGCGGGGGGCCAGATACGCAGTATTTT
CASSPTISGGPDTQYF
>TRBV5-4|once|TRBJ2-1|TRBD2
TGTGCCAGCAGCTTGGATTTGTGGCTAGCGGGACAGAACTACAATGAGCAGTTCTTC
CASSLDLWLAGQNYNEQFF
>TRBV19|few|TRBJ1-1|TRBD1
TGTGCCAGTAGGCCTGTGGGTGGCAGGGGGATTAGGGCCACTGAAGCTTTCTTT
CASRPVGGRGIRATEAFF
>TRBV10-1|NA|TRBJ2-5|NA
TGCGCCAGCAGTGAGTCCCTAGCGCAAGAGACCCAGTACTTC
CASSESLAQETQYF
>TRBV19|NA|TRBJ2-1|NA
TGTGCCAGTAGTATAGAGGGACTTACCTACAATGAGCAGTTCTTC
CASSIEGLTYNEQFF
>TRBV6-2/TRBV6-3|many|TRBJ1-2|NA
TGTGCCAGCAGTTACGTACAGAACTATGGCTACACCTTC
CASSYVQNYGYTF
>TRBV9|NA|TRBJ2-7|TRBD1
TGTGCCAGCAGCGTACTGGGCCCGGGACAGGGTCCCATGCACGCCTACTACGAGCAGTACTTC
CASSVLGPGQGPMHAYYEQYF
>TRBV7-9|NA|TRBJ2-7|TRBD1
TGTGCCAGCAGCTCGGGGACAGTCCCCTACGAGCAGTACTTC
CASSSGTVPYEQYF
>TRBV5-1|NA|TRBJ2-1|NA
TGCGCCAGCAGCCCATCAACCGGGACAACTTTTCTGGGGCAGTTCTTC
CASSPSTGTTFLGQFF
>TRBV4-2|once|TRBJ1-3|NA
TGTGCCAGCAGCCAAGATCGTCGGGACACCATATATTTT
CASSQDRRDTIYF
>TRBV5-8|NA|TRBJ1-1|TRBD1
TGTGCCAGCAGCTTTGATAGGACAGGGCAGAACATCGGAGCTTTCTTT
CASSFDRTGQNIGAFF
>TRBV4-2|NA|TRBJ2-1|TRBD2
TGTGCCAGCAGCCACCTCCGGGGGGGCTCCTACAATGAGCAGTTCTTC
CASSHLRGGSYNEQFF
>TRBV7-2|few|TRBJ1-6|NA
TGTGCCAGCAGCAGTCAGGCCCTATCACCCCTCCACTTT
CASSSQALSPLHF
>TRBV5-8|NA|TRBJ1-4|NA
TGTGCCAGCAGCTTGGCAGGGTTAACTAATGAAAAACTGTTTTTT
CASSLAGLTNEKLFF
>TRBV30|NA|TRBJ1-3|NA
TGTGCCTGGACGCGGGGAAAAGTGTATGGAAACACCATATATTTT
CAWTRGKVYGNTIYF
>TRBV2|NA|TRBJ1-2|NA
TGTGCCAGCAGTGTACAGGGTAACTATGGCTACACCTTC
CASSVQGNYGYTF
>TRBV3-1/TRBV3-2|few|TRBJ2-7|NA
TGTGCCAGCAGCCGATGGGGGGATAGGGTCTACGAGCAGTACTTC
CASSRWGDRVYEQYF
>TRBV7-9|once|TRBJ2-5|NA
TGTGCCAGCAGCCTTAATAGCCAAGAGACCCAGTACTTC
CASSLNSQETQYF
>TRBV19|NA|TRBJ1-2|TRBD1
TGTGCCAGTAGTATGGCCGGGACAGGGAATGGCTACACCTTC
CASSMAGTGNGYTF
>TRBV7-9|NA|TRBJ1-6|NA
TGTGCCAGCAGCTTAGGCGGGGATTCACCCCTCCACTTT
CASSLGGDSPLHF
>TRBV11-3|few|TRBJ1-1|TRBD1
TGTGCCAGCAGCTGGACAGGGGCAACTGAAGCTTTCTTT
CASSWTGATEAFF
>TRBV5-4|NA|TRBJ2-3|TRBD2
TGTGCCAGCAGCTTGAAGCGGGGGGGTCCCGCAGATACGCAGTATTTT
CASSLKRGGPADTQYF
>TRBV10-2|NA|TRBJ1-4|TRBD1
TGCGCCAGCAGTGAGTTACAGGGGGCTAATGAAAAACTGTTTTTT
CASSELQGANEKLFF
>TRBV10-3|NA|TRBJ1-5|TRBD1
TGTGCCATCAGTGTCCAGGGGGGTCGACAGCCCCAGCATTTT
CAISVQGGRQPQHF
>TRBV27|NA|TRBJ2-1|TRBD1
TGTGCCAGCAGTAGGGGGACAGGGGCCTACAATGAGCAGTTCTTC
CASSRGTGAYNEQFF
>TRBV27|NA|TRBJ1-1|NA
TGTGCCAGCTCCCGGGTCTGGCAGGGCGCTGAAGCTTTCTTT
CASSRVWQGAEAFF
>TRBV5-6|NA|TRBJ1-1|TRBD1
TGTGCCAGCAGCTTCGATTTAGCCGTACAGGGGTTTGGTGAAGCTTTCTTT
CASSFDLAVQGFGEAFF
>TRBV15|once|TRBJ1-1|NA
TGTGCCACCAGCAAAGGAGGCGACTCCTTGAACACTGAAGCTTTCTTT
CATSKGGDSLNTEAFF
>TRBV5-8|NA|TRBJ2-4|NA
TGTGCCAGCAGCCCGGGACAACCAAACATTCAGTACTTC
CASSPGQPNIQYF